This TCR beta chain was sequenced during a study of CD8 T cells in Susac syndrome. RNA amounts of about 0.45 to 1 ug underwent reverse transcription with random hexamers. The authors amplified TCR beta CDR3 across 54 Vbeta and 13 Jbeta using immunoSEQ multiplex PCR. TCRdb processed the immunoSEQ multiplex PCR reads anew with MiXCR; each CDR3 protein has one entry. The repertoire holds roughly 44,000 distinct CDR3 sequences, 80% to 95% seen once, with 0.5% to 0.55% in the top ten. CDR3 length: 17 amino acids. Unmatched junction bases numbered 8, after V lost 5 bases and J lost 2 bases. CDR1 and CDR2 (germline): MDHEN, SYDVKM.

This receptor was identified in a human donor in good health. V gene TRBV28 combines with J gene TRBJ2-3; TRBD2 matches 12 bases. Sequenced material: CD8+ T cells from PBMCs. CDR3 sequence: CASSPLTSGRYTDTQYF. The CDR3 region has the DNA TGTGCCAGCAGTCCCCTCACTAGCGGGAGGTACACAGATACGCAGTATTTT. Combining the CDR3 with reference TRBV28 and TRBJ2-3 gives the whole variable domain DVKVTQSSRYLVKRTGEKVFLECVQDMDHENMFWYRQDPGLGLRLIYFSYDVKMKEKGDIPEGYSVSREKKERFSLILESASTNQTSMYLCASSPLTSGRYTDTQYFGPGTRLTVL.